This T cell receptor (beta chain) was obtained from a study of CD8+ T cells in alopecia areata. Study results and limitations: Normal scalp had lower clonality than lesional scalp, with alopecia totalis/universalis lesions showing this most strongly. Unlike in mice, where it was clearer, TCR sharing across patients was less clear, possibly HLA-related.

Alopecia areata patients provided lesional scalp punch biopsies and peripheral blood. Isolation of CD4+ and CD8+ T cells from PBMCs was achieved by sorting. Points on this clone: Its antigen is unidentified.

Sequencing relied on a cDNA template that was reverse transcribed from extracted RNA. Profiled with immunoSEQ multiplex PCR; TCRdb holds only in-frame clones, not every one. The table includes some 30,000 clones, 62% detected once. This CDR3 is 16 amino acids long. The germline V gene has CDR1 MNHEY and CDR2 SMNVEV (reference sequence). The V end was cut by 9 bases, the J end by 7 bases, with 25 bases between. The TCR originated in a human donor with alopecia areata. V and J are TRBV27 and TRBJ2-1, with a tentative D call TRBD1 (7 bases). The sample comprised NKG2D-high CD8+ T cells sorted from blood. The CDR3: CASNTQGGSGPNEQFF. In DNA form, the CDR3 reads TGTGCCAGTAACACCCAGGGGGGCAGCGGGCCTAATGAGCAGTTCTTC.